The 5 T cell receptor beta chains given below trace back to one sample, sequenced in a study of blood T cell repertoires in COVID-19. TCRdb keeps only in-frame clones here, not all; method: immunoSEQ multiplex PCR. This sample has 76,000 or so clones; approximately 87% occur once, and the top ten carry approximately 17%. What was sequenced was peripheral blood. The receptors here all came from a man of 80 years or more in a cohort sampled during active COVID-19.

CDR3 coding DNA: TGTGCCAGCAGCCCAAGGACAGGGGCTAACCTGAACACTGAAGCTTTCTTT. As protein: CASSPRTGANLNTEAFF. This chain links TRBV7-9 with TRBJ1-1; 9 nucleotides agree with TRBD1. Germline assignment: CDR1 SEHNR and CDR2 FQNEAQ (reference sequence). This CDR3 region has 17 residues. The V gene end was trimmed by 5 bases and the J gene end by 0 bases; junction bases not matched to a gene: 10.

The chain employs TRBV6-5 and TRBJ1-5; D is perhaps TRBD1 (5 bases). The CDR3 runs to 14 residues. V lost 5 bases, J lost 1 base, and 9 bases lay in between. The V gene's germline CDR1 is MNHEY and CDR2 SVGAGI. The CDR3 DNA follows: TGTGCCAGCAGTAAGGGACTGAGCAATCAGCCCCAGCATTTT. Protein sequence: CASSKGLSNQPQHF.

This clone was observed a single time. The chain has TRBV7-2 and TRBJ1-6, with D perhaps TRBD1 (5 bases). The CDR3 loop spans 14 amino acids. In germline, CDR1 is SGHTA, CDR2 FQGNSA. Trimming removed 5 bases from V and 7 bases from J, with 12 bases in between. The CDR3 DNA reads as TGTGCCAGCAGCCCCGGGACTCTAAATTCACCCCTCCACTTT. The encoded protein is CASSPGTLNSPLHF.

The chain joins TRBV7-9 to TRBJ2-3; D is uncertain. The V gene lost 2 bases and the J gene lost 14 bases, with 11 bases spanning the gap. The length of the CDR3 is 11 residues. Germline V CDR1 and CDR2: SEHNR, FQNEAQ (reference sequence). Here the CDR3 reads CASSLQQVAYF. The CDR3 nucleotides are TGTGCCAGCAGCTTACAACAAGTAGCGTATTTT.

This clone was seen a single time. This chain links TRBV19 with TRBJ1-4, with a tentative D call TRBD1 (6 bases). The germline V and J ends were trimmed by 9 bases and 8 bases, with 19 bases remaining between them. Germline CDR1 is LNHDA and CDR2 is SQIVND (reference sequence). CDR3 size: 14 residues. The DNA of the CDR3 is TGTGCCAGCGGCGGGGGGGGCGTAGGCGAAAAACTGTTTTTT. Its translation is CASGGGGVGEKLFF.